Listed below are T cell receptor beta chains from one sample, sequenced in a study of metastatic and nonmetastatic thyroid tumors. TCRdb re-called the PCR reads with MiXCR. The sample records 15,000 to 20,000 clones, about 27% being singletons. Sequenced sample: tumor tissue. These receptors were collected from a female donor with papillary thyroid cancer or a benign thyroid nodule (not recorded which). Some clones in this sample may be carry-over from other donors' samples. The CDR3 runs from the conserved cysteine through the conserved F or W. The order of the fields is J gene, D gene, V gene, CDR3 protein. D genes are given only for firm matches.

J: TRBJ1-1
D: .
V: TRBV20-1
CDR3: CSASGLHPGAFF

J: TRBJ1-4
D: .
V: TRBV4-1
CDR3: CASSASTGTGEKLFF

J: TRBJ2-5
D: .
V: TRBV24-1
CDR3: CATSDLGGAVETQYF

J: TRBJ2-3
D: TRBD2
V: TRBV6-2/TRBV6-3
CDR3: CASSYGLAGPDTQYF

J: TRBJ1-1
D: .
V: TRBV6-1
CDR3: CASSQTQGEAFF

J: TRBJ2-1
D: .
V: TRBV10-1
CDR3: CASSTLAGASYNEQFF

J: TRBJ2-2
D: .
V: TRBV5-1
CDR3: CASRRSQLNTGELFF

J: TRBJ2-3
D: .
V: TRBV13
CDR3: CASSLGTPGGADTQYF

J: TRBJ2-1
D: .
V: TRBV6-1
CDR3: CASTKFVRYNEQFF

J: TRBJ1-2
D: TRBD1
V: TRBV5-1
CDR3: CASSRDSPNYGYTF

J: TRBJ2-1
D: TRBD1
V: TRBV5-6
CDR3: CASSLGDRAYNEQFF

J: TRBJ2-3
D: TRBD2
V: TRBV6-1
CDR3: CASTKGGLEVDTQYF

J: TRBJ2-1
D: TRBD2
V: TRBV9
CDR3: CAWAGTRGNEQFF

J: TRBJ2-3
D: .
V: TRBV2
CDR3: CASSGTVSTDTQYF

J: TRBJ2-5
D: .
V: TRBV5-5
CDR3: CASSLLEIQETQYF

J: TRBJ2-3
D: .
V: TRBV14
CDR3: CASSQEGGWTYSSTDTQYF

J: TRBJ2-3
D: TRBD1
V: TRBV18
CDR3: CASSPVMDRGTDTQYF

J: TRBJ1-3
D: .
V: TRBV3-1
CDR3: CASSQGTRSGNTIYF

J: TRBJ2-3
D: .
V: TRBV19
CDR3: CASSIYRGDTDTQYF

J: TRBJ2-3
D: TRBD1
V: TRBV12-3/TRBV12-4
CDR3: CASRRTGVPDTQYF

J: TRBJ2-1
D: .
V: TRBV20-1
CDR3: CSVENYNEQFF

J: TRBJ1-1
D: .
V: TRBV20-1
CDR3: CSARDHNGLNTEAFF

J: TRBJ2-7
D: .
V: TRBV20-1
CDR3: CSARGVFEQYF

J: TRBJ2-7
D: .
V: TRBV6-1
CDR3: CASSEIRDGNWDEQYF

J: TRBJ2-1
D: .
V: TRBV20-1
CDR3: CSARGVEQFF

J: TRBJ1-1
D: .
V: TRBV29-1
CDR3: CSVVAAAEKAFF

J: TRBJ2-2
D: .
V: TRBV24-1
CDR3: CATSSPGGGKTGELFF

J: TRBJ1-1
D: .
V: TRBV7-3
CDR3: CASSFQGGPAFF

J: TRBJ2-3
D: .
V: TRBV6-1
CDR3: CASSDDVRVFTDTQYF